The 29 T cell receptor beta chains reported below all come from one sample, sequenced in a study of vaccination and CD4 T cells after COVID-19. Treatment of the sample: approximately nine-day PBMC culture with coronavirus spike peptide pools or control peptides (ViraFEST assay). Antigens of these TCRs are unknown. Scientists ran DNA taken from cultured CD4+ T cells through the Oncomine TCR Beta short-read assay for sequencing. One entry per CDR3 protein, called by TCRdb with MiXCR from the PCR reads. The sample includes around 7,000 distinct CDR3 sequences, over 20% seen only once; the top ten take roughly 27%. Sequencing was performed on CD4+ T cells from blood, cultured in vitro, taken after SARS-CoV-2 vaccination. These receptors came from a human donor who had recovered from COVID-19.

This clonotype counts as medium-sized. This chain joins TRBV28 and TRBJ2-1, with 12 positions matching TRBD2. In germline, CDR1 is MDHEN, CDR2 SYDVKM. With V trimmed by 5 bases and J by 8 bases, 7 bases remained unmatched. This CDR3 comprises 15 residues. The CDR3 DNA follows: TGTGCCAGCAGTATGACTAGCGGGAGTGACCATGAGCAGTTCTTC. Amino acid sequence: CASSMTSGSDHEQFF.

This rearrangement joins TRBV10-3 to TRBJ2-3, with D perhaps assigned TRBD1 or TRBD2 (5 bases each). The CDR3 spans 14 residues. Trimming stripped 6 bases from V and 1 base from J, with 11 bases between. Germline loops: CDR1 ENHRY, CDR2 SYGVKD. In nucleotides, the CDR3 is TGTGCCATCAGAGGGGACCAACGCACAGATACGCAGTATTTT. Translated, it gives CAIRGDQRTDTQYF.

This rearrangement joins TRBV20-1 to TRBJ2-1, with D perhaps given as TRBD1 or TRBD2 (6 bases each). The V gene lost 6 bases and the J gene lost 0 bases, with 21 bases spanning the gap. CDR3 size: 17 residues. Germline V CDR1 and CDR2: DFQATT, SNEGSKA (reference sequence). CDR3 protein: CSARRARGVYSYNEQFF. The DNA for the CDR3 is TGCAGTGCCAGGAGGGCCAGGGGTGTTTACTCCTACAATGAGCAGTTCTTC.

In DNA form, the CDR3 reads TGTGCCAGCAGCTTAACGTCGATCTTCACCGGGGAGCTGTTTTTT. It translates to CASSLTSIFTGELFF. The chain joins TRBV7-9 to TRBJ2-2; D remains ambiguous. Per germline, CDR1 SEHNR and CDR2 FQNEAQ (reference sequence). The CDR3 runs to 15 residues. The ends were cut back, 2 bases at V and 4 bases at J, with 11 bases in the middle.

About this clonotype itself: A much larger clone differs by one base, so this may be a read error. The missing conserved phenylalanine or tryptophan at the end of this CDR3 makes a read error likely. The chain links TRBV7-9 to TRBJ2-5, with 7 bases matching TRBD1. The CDR3 is 14 amino acids. Germline values: CDR1 SEHNR, CDR2 FQNEAQ (reference sequence). J was trimmed by 4 bases and V by 5 bases; bases with no gene match: 7. In DNA, the CDR3 is TGTGCCAGCAGCCCCGGGGCAGGGGGAGAGACCCAGTACTTA. It translates to CASSPGAGGETQYL.

The chain couples TRBV6-4 to TRBJ1-1, with D possibly being TRBD1 (6 bases). The V gene lost 5 bases and the J gene lost 3 bases, with 10 bases spanning the gap. This CDR3 is built from 13 residues. CDR1 is MRHNA and CDR2 is SNTAGT in the germline V gene. The DNA of the CDR3 is TGTGCCAGCAGTTGGGGGCCCTACACTGAAGCTTTCTTT. Translating gives CASSWGPYTEAFF.

This clonotype was detected once. The V call is TRBV5-1, the J call TRBJ2-5; the match to TRBD2 covers 7 bases. Germline loops: CDR1 SGHRS, CDR2 YFSETQ. The CDR3 consists of 15 residues. Trimming cost V 5 bases and J 5 bases; bases outside gene matches: 12. The CDR3 region has the DNA TGCGCCAGCAGTGCGGGCCTAAGGCGGGAGGAGACCCAGTACTTC. It is translated as CASSAGLRREETQYF.

The V gene is TRBV14, the J gene TRBJ1-2; D may be TRBD1 (5 bases). From germline, CDR1 is SGHDN and CDR2 FVKESK. Trimming removed 0 bases from V and 2 bases from J, with 7 bases in between. The CDR3 sequence is 14 residues long. As DNA, the CDR3 is TGTGCCAGCAGCCAAGAGGACAAGAACTATGGCTACACCTTC. This encodes CASSQEDKNYGYTF.

This clonotype has more than one count but fewer than ten. The chain uses TRBV6-1 and TRBJ2-3; 7 bases are shared with TRBD1. The CDR3 runs 14 residues. Germline values: CDR1 MNHNS, CDR2 SASEGT. V gave up 5 bases and J gave up 4 bases; unmatched junction bases: 6. The CDR3 DNA is TGTGCCAGCAGTAGACAGGGTGGGTCAGATACGCAGTATTTT. This sequence encodes CASSRQGGSDTQYF.

The chain links TRBV19 to TRBJ1-5; 7 nucleotides align to TRBD1. V was pared by 6 bases and J by 7 bases, with 6 bases of the junction left unmatched. CDR1 and CDR2 from the germline V gene are LNHDA and SQIVND (reference sequence). This CDR3 comprises 13 residues. CDR3 region: CASRKGAGQPQHF. Here the CDR3 DNA reads TGTGCCAGTAGAAAGGGGGCTGGCCAGCCCCAGCATTTT.

This clonotype is judged medium-sized. CDR3 nucleotide sequence: TGTGCCAGCAGTTACGAGCAGTACTTC. It is translated as CASSYEQYF. The chain uses TRBV6-5 and TRBJ2-7; D is unclear. Trimming shortened V by 2 bases and J by 7 bases, and 0 bases separated the two germline ends. Per the germline V gene, CDR1 is MNHEY and CDR2 is SVGAGI. This CDR3 is built from 9 residues.

This chain connects TRBV7-8 to TRBJ2-1, with D unresolved. Trimming removed 5 bases from V and 8 bases from J, with 13 bases in between. Germline V lookup: CDR1 SGHVS, CDR2 FQNEAQ. The CDR3 is 13 amino acids. The CDR3 coding sequence is TGTGCCAGCAGCCCAGGTCCGTTTGATGAGCAGTTCTTC. Its translation is CASSPGPFDEQFF.

This clonotype rates as medium-sized. The V call is TRBV7-2, the J call TRBJ2-7; possibly TRBD1 or TRBD2 for D (5 bases each). The CDR3 has 13 residues. V was cut by 4 bases and J by 3 bases, with 10 bases left in between. The germline V gene encodes CDR1 SGHTA and CDR2 FQGNSA. The CDR3 loop reads CASSSFGGYEQYF. The CDR3 nucleotides read TGTGCCAGCAGCTCCTTTGGGGGCTACGAGCAGTACTTC.

This clonotype is categorized as medium-sized. The genes are TRBV20-1 and TRBJ1-2; 9 positions match TRBD1. From germline, CDR1 is DFQATT and CDR2 SNEGSKA (reference sequence). CDR3 length: 13 residues. The CDR3 here is CTTFGTGLGGYTF. The DNA for the CDR3 is TGCACTACGTTCGGGACAGGGTTAGGAGGCTACACCTTC.

This clonotype is categorized as medium-sized. J is TRBJ2-5 and V is TRBV7-9, with a possible D match to TRBD1 (5 bases). Germline loops: CDR1 SEHNR, CDR2 FQNEAQ (reference sequence). The CDR3 consists of 15 residues. The ends were cut back, 5 bases at V and 5 bases at J, with 18 bases in the middle. The CDR3 protein is CASSPSRLGRETQYF. Written as DNA, the CDR3 is TGTGCCAGCAGCCCCTCCCGTCTGGGGCGGGAGACCCAGTACTTC.

By share of the sample, this clonotype is medium-sized. This rearrangement joins TRBV6-1 to TRBJ2-5; D might be TRBD1 (8 bases). The CDR3 is 14 amino acids. Between the trimmed V and J ends, which lost 6 bases and 4 bases, there was a span of 15 bases. The germline V gene encodes CDR1 MNHNS and CDR2 SASEGT. DNA for the CDR3: TGTGCCAGCAGCGGACAGGGAGGGTCAGAGACCCAGTACTTC. Protein: CASSGQGGSETQYF.

This clonotype is medium-sized by share. The chain joins TRBV6-1 to TRBJ2-7, with TRBD1 identical over 7 bases. CDR3 length equals 15 residues. Germline CDR1 and CDR2: MNHNS and SASEGT. V shed 7 bases, J shed 3 bases, and the junction held 12 bases outside the gene matches. The CDR3, as DNA: TGTGCCAGCAAGTCCCGGGACAGTTCACTCTACGAGCAGTACTTC. This gives the protein CASKSRDSSLYEQYF.

This clonotype is medium-sized by share. V is TRBV7-8 and J is TRBJ2-7, with 9 bases matching TRBD2. The CDR3 is 14 residues long. CDR1 SGHVS and CDR2 FQNEAQ come from the germline V gene. The junction had 9 bases not matched to a gene; V was cut back by 5 bases and J by 7 bases. CDR3 amino acids: CASSILAGVGEQYF. The CDR3 DNA is TGTGCCAGCAGCATCTTAGCGGGAGTGGGTGAGCAGTACTTC.

This clonotype is labeled as medium-sized (0.01 to 0.1%). The chain employs TRBV7-2 and TRBJ2-6, with TRBD1 identical over 7 bases. The germline gives CDR1 SGHTA, CDR2 FQGNSA. This CDR3 region has 16 residues. The trim removed 5 bases at V and 0 bases at J, leaving 4 bases unmatched. CDR3 residues: CASSRDSNSGANVLTF. The CDR3 DNA reads TGTGCCAGCAGCCGGGACAGCAACTCTGGGGCCAACGTCCTGACTTTC.

Judged by abundance, this clonotype is medium-sized (0.01 to 0.1%). The V and J genes are TRBV7-8 and TRBJ1-2; D perhaps matches TRBD1 (5 bases). The length of the CDR3 is 14 residues. The V end was cut by 1 base, the J end by 9 bases, with 15 bases between. Per germline, CDR1 SGHVS and CDR2 FQNEAQ. The CDR3 reads CASSLVGDYGSYTF. In nucleotides, the CDR3 is TGTGCCAGCAGCTTAGTTGGGGACTACGGAAGCTACACCTTC.

In this sample, this clonotype is medium-sized. This chain uses TRBV28 with TRBJ1-2, with no clear D. In germline, CDR1 is MDHEN, CDR2 SYDVKM. V lost 3 bases and J lost 13, with 9 bases in between. The CDR3 contains 10 residues. This CDR3 reads CASSFGPSTF. The CDR3 DNA reads TGTGCCAGCAGTTTCGGGCCGAGCACCTTC.

For this clonotype: This may come from a read error, since a much larger clone is one base off. This rearrangement joins TRBV20-1 to TRBJ2-7; D is possibly TRBD2 (5 bases). CDR1 and CDR2 from the germline V gene are DFQATT and SNEGSKA (reference sequence). Trimming removed 1 base from V and 5 bases from J, with 18 bases in between. This CDR3 comprises 15 residues. DNA for the CDR3: TGCAGTGCTAGAGGCGGTAGCGAGAGATCCAACGAGCAGTACTTC. The encoded protein is CSARGGSERSNEQYF.

This chain uses TRBV4-1 with TRBJ2-7, with D perhaps TRBD1 or TRBD2 (5 bases each). CDR3 length: 15 amino acids. Germline CDR1 and CDR2: MGHRA and YSYEKL. V lost 3 bases, J lost 6 bases, and 18 bases lay in between. The CDR3 loop reads CASSQPHRERGEQYF. CDR3 nucleotide sequence: TGCGCCAGCAGCCAGCCCCATAGGGAGAGGGGCGAGCAGTACTTC.

V usage is TRBV3-1 and J usage is TRBJ2-7; D not certain. CDR3 size: 11 residues. Trimming left V 1 base short and J 5 bases short, with 3 bases between. Germline V gene lookup returns CDR1 LGHDT and CDR2 YNNKEL (reference sequence). In DNA form, the CDR3 reads TGTGCCAGCAGCCAAGTTAACGAGCAGTACTTC. It yields the protein CASSQVNEQYF.

This clonotype turned up a few times. V usage is TRBV7-9 and J usage is TRBJ1-1; no clear D gene. Deletions cut 1 base from V and 5 bases from J, with 11 bases between. The germline CDR1 and CDR2 sequences are SEHNR and FQNEAQ (reference sequence). The length of the CDR3 is 14 residues. As DNA, the CDR3 is TGTGCCAGCAGCTTAGGCGTCCCAGGTACTGAAGCTTTCTTT. It specifies CASSLGVPGTEAFF. Variable domain in full (rest from reference TRBV7-9 and TRBJ1-1): DTGVSQNPRHKITKRGQNVTFRCDPISEHNRLYWYRQTLGQGPEFLTYFQNEAQLEKSRLLSDRFSAERPKGSFSTLEIQRTEQGDSAMYLCASSLGVPGTEAFFGQGTRLTVV.

The chain joins TRBV27 to TRBJ1-6; D not certain. The germline V gene has CDR1 MNHEY and CDR2 SMNVEV (reference sequence). The CDR3 extends over 16 amino acids. V lost 6 bases to trimming and J lost 2 bases, with 14 bases between them. This CDR3 is CASRSRELAYNSPLHF. As DNA, the CDR3 is TGTGCCAGCAGGTCCCGGGAGTTGGCCTATAATTCACCCCTCCACTTT.

This clonotype was counted only a few times. The V gene is TRBV5-8, the J gene TRBJ1-1; the D is unclear. This CDR3 spans 11 amino acids. Germline assignment: CDR1 SGHTS and CDR2 YDEGEE. Trimming stripped 3 bases from V and 8 bases from J, with 8 bases between. In DNA form, the CDR3 reads TGTGCCAGCAGCTATGGGGAGGAAGCTTTCTTT. Amino acid sequence: CASSYGEEAFF.

This clonotype turned up a few times. The chain combines TRBV6-1 with TRBJ2-1, with D maybe TRBD2 (7 bases). V was pared by 5 bases and J by 0 bases, with 23 bases between. CDR1 MNHNS and CDR2 SASEGT come from the germline V gene. The CDR3 loop spans 19 amino acids. CDR3 bases: TGTGCCAGCAGTCACCAGGGCGGGGGCCTTAGGAGCTCCTACAATGAGCAGTTCTTC. It is translated as CASSHQGGGLRSSYNEQFF.

Relative to its sample, this clonotype is medium-sized (0.01 to 0.1%). V gene TRBV27 combines with J gene TRBJ1-6; D remains ambiguous. The CDR3 spans 13 residues. Trimming left V 3 bases short and J 7 bases short, with 7 bases between. The germline CDR1 and CDR2 sequences are MNHEY and SMNVEV (reference sequence). The DNA for the CDR3 is TGTGCCAGCAGTTTCGGCAGGAATTCACCCCTCCACTTT. Translation gives CASSFGRNSPLHF.